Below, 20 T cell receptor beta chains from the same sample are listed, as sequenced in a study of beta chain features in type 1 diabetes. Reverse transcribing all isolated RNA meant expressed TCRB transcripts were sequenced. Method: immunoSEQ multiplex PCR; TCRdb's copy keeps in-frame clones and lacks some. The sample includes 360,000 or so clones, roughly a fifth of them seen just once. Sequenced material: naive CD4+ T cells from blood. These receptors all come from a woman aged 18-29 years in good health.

Here the CDR3 reads CASSLDPSGNYNEQFF. The CDR3 DNA sequence: TGTGCCAGCAGCTTAGATCCTAGCGGGAACTACAATGAGCAGTTCTTC. The chain combines TRBV7-8 with TRBJ2-1; 9 nucleotides line up with TRBD2. After removal of 1 base from V and 3 bases from J, the junction contained 4 bases not matched to a gene. CDR3 length: 16 residues. Germline lookup yields CDR1 SGHVS and CDR2 FQNEAQ.

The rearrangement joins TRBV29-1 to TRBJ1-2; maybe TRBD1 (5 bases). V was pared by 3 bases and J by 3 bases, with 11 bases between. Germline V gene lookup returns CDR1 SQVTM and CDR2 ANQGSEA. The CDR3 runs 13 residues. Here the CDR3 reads CSVDRGGDYGYTF. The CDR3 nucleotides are TGCAGCGTTGATCGGGGGGGAGACTATGGCTACACCTTC.

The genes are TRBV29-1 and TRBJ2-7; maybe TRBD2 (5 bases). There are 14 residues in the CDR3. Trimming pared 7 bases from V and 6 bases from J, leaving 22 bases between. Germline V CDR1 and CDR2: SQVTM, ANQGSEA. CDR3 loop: CSAWTLSEGGEQYF. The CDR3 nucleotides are TGCAGCGCCTGGACCCTGTCCGAGGGCGGCGAGCAGTACTTC.

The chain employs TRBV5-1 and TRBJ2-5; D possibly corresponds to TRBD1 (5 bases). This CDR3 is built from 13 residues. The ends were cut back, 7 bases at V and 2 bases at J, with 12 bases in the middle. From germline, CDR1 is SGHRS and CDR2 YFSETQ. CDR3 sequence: CASRRVRQETQYF. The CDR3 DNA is TGCGCCAGCCGCAGGGTCCGACAAGAGACCCAGTACTTC. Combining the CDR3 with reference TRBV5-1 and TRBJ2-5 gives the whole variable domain KAGVTQTPRYLIKTRGQQVTLSCSPISGHRSVSWYQQTPGQGLQFLFEYFSETQRNKGNFPGRFSGRQFSNSRSEMNVSTLELGDSALYLCASRRVRQETQYFGPGTRLLVL.

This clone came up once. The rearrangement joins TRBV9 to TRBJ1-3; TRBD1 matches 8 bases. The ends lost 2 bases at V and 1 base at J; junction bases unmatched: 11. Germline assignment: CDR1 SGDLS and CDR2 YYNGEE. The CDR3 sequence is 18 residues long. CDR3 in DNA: TGTGCCAGCAGCGTCGAACTTCAGGGGGCAGGATCTGGAAACACCATATATTTT. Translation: CASSVELQGAGSGNTIYF.

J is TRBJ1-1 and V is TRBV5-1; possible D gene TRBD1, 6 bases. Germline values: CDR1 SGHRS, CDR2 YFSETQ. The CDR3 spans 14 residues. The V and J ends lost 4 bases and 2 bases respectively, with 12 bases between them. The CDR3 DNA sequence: TGCGCCAGCAGCCCCGGACAGACAAACACTGAAGCTTTCTTT. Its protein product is CASSPGQTNTEAFF.

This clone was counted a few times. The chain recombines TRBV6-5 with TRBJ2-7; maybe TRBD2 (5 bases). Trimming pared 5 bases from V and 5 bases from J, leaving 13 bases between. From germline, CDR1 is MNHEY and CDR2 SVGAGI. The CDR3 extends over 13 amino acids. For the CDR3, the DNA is TGTGCCAGCAGTCGGGAAGCGCCCGACGAGCAGTACTTC. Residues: CASSREAPDEQYF.

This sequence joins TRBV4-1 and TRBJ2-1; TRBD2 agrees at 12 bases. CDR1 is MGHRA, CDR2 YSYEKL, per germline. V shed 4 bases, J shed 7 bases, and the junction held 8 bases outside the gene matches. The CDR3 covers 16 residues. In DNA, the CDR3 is TGCGCCAGCAGCCGGTCTAGCGGGAGGGCCGTAAATGAGCAGTTCTTC. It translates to CASSRSSGRAVNEQFF.

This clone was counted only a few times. CDR3 sequence: CASSLPGGHNEQFF. The CDR3 coding sequence is TGCGCCAGCAGCTTGCCGGGGGGACACAATGAGCAGTTCTTC. J is TRBJ2-1 and V is TRBV5-1; 7 bases are shared with TRBD2. Trimming took 1 base from V and 5 from J; bases not matched to a gene: 3. The germline V gene encodes CDR1 SGHRS and CDR2 YFSETQ. The CDR3 contains 14 residues.

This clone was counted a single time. CDR3: CASSSGLAGSYNEQFF. CDR3 sequence (DNA): TGTGCCAGCAGCAGCGGACTAGCGGGATCCTACAATGAGCAGTTCTTC. The chain couples TRBV9 to TRBJ2-1; 12 nucleotides match TRBD2. V was pared by 4 bases and J by 1 base, with 3 bases of the junction left unmatched. Per germline, CDR1 SGDLS and CDR2 YYNGEE. The CDR3 is 16 amino acids.

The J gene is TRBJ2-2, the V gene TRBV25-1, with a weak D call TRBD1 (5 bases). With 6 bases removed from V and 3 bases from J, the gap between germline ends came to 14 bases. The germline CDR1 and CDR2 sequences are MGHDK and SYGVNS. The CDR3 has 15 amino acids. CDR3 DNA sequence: TGTGCCAGCAGCCGGACACCCCCCGACACCGGGGAGCTGTTTTTT. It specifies CASSRTPPDTGELFF.

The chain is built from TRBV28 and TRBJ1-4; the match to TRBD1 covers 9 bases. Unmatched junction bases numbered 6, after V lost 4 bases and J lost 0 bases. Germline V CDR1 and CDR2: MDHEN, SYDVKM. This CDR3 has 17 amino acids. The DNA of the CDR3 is TGTGCCAGCAGTTCTCCGGGACAGGGAACAACTAATGAAAAACTGTTTTTT. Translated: CASSSPGQGTTNEKLFF.

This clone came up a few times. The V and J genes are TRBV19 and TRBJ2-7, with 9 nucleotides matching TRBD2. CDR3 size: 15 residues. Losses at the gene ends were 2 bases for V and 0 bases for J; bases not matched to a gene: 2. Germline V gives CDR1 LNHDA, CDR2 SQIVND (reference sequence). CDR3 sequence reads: CASSISSGTSYEQYF. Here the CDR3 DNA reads TGTGCCAGTAGTATATCTAGCGGGACCTCCTACGAGCAGTACTTC.

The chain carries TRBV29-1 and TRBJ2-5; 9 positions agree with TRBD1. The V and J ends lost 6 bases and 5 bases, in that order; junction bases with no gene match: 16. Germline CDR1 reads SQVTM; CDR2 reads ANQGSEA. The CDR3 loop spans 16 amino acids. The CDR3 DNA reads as TGCAGCGTAGCCGGGACAGGGCGTCAGATCGGGGAGACCCAGTACTTC. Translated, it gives CSVAGTGRQIGETQYF.

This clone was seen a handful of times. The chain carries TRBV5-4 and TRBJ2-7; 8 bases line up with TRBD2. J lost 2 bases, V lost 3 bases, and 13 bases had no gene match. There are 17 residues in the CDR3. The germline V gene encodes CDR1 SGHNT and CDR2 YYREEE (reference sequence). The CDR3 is CASSWRGGLTSAYEQYF. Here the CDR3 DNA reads TGTGCCAGCAGCTGGAGGGGGGGTCTGACTAGCGCCTACGAGCAGTACTTC.

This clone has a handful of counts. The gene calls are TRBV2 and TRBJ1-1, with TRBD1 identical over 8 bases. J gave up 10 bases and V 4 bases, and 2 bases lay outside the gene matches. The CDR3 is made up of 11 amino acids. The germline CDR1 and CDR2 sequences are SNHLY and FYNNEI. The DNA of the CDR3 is TGTGCCAGCAGTGTTGACAGGGGAGCTTTCTTT. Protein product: CASSVDRGAFF.

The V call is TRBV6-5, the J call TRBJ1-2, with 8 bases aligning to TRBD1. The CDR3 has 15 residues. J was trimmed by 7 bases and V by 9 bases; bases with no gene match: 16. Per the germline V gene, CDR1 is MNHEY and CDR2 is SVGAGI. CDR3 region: CASRRTGYLPGGYTF. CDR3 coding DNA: TGTGCCAGTAGAAGGACAGGGTACCTGCCGGGTGGCTACACCTTC.

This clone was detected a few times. CDR3 in amino acids: CASSSRTVYGYTF. The CDR3 nucleotides read TGTGCCAGCAGTTCCCGGACAGTCTATGGCTACACCTTC. V and J are TRBV6-1 and TRBJ1-2; D is possibly TRBD1 (6 bases). Germline V lookup: CDR1 MNHNS, CDR2 SASEGT. CDR3 length equals 13 residues. V shed 5 bases and J shed 4 bases, with 11 bases lying between them.

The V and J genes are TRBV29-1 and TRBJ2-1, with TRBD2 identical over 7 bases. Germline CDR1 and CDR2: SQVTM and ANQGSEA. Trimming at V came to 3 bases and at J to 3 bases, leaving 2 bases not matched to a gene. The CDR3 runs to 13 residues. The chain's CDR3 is CSVERDYYNEQFF. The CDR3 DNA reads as TGCAGCGTTGAGCGGGACTACTACAATGAGCAGTTCTTC.

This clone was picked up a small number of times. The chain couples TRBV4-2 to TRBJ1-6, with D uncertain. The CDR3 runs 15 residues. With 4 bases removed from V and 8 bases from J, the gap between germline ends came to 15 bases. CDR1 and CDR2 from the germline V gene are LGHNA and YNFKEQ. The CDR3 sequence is CASSPAGEGDSPLHF. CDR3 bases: TGTGCCAGCAGCCCGGCGGGTGAGGGTGATTCACCCCTCCACTTT.